One sample yielded the 13 T cell receptor beta chains listed below, sequenced in a study of response to subunit inactivated influenza vaccine. One entry per CDR3 protein results from TCRdb running MiXCR on the RT-PCR reads. This repertoire shows 650,000 to 850,000 distinct CDR3 sequences, about 15% found once; its top ten account for 6.5% to 8.5%. Source: PBMCs from blood, taken less than 15 days before vaccination. These TCRs come from a man in his fifties or sixties who received an inactivated influenza vaccine.

This clonotype has ten or more counts. The chain is built from TRBV9 and TRBJ1-1, with TRBD1 identical over 8 bases. The CDR3 covers 14 residues. V lost 4 bases and J lost 4; bases outside the gene matches: 6. In germline, CDR1 is SGDLS, CDR2 YYNGEE. CDR3: CASSPQGAGTEAFF. CDR3 coding DNA: TGTGCCAGCAGCCCGCAGGGGGCAGGCACTGAAGCTTTCTTT.

With regard to this clonotype: A much larger clonotype is one base distant, so this may be a read error. V usage is TRBV3-1 and J usage is TRBJ1-3; no reliable D call. CDR1 is LGHDT, CDR2 YNNKEL, per germline (reference sequence). This CDR3 contains 17 residues. The CDR3 reads CATSQRFLGYSGNTIYF. The CDR3 coding sequence is TGTGCCACCAGCCAAAGGTTTTTGGGCTACTCTGGAAACACCATATATTTT.

CDR3 amino acids: CASSEVRSGGSGNEQFF. For the CDR3, the DNA is TGTGCCAGCAGTGAAGTTAGGAGCGGGGGGTCTGGAAATGAGCAGTTCTTC. The genes are TRBV2 and TRBJ2-1, with 9 bases aligning to TRBD2. CDR1 is SNHLY and CDR2 is FYNNEI in the germline V gene. This CDR3 is 17 amino acids long. The trim removed 1 base at V and 7 bases at J, leaving 11 bases unmatched. Filled out from reference TRBV2 and TRBJ2-1, the complete variable domain reads EPEVTQTPSHQVTQMGQEVILRCVPISNHLYFYWYRQILGQKVEFLVSFYNNEISEKSEIFDDQFSVERPDGSNFTLKIRSTKLEDSAMYFCASSEVRSGGSGNEQFFGPGTRLTVL.

This clonotype was observed at least ten times. V and J are TRBV5-6 and TRBJ1-6; 7 nucleotides align to TRBD1. The CDR3 is 14 residues long. J lost 8 bases, V lost 4 bases, and 6 bases had no gene match. The V gene's germline CDR1 is SGHDT and CDR2 YYEEEE. CDR3 in amino acids: CASSPGTAYSPLHF. CDR3 DNA: TGTGCCAGCAGCCCGGGGACAGCCTATTCACCCCTCCACTTT.

In regard to this clonotype: The junction does not match germline at one end; this may be a read error. This rearrangement joins TRBV5-4 to TRBJ2-5; D is uncertain. The length of the CDR3 is 13 residues. Germline lookup yields CDR1 SGHNT and CDR2 YYREEE (reference sequence). CDR3 in amino acids: CASSLVGAETQHF. CDR3 bases: TGTGCCAGCAGCTTGGTGGGCGCCGAGACCCAGCACTTC. Supplemented by reference TRBV5-4 and TRBJ2-5, the full variable domain reads ETGVTQSPTHLIKTRGQQVTLRCSSQSGHNTVSWYQQALGQGPQFIFQYYREEENGRGNFPPRFSGLQFPNYSSELNVNALELDDSALYLCASSLVGAETQHFGPGTRLLVL.

The genes are TRBV11-2 and TRBJ2-7; the D is unclear. Germline V gene sequence: CDR1 SGHAT, CDR2 FQNNGV. V was shortened by 1 base and J by 8 bases, with 6 bases between the two germline ends. The CDR3 has 11 amino acids. CDR3 bases: TGTGCCAGCAGCTTAGGTGAAAAGCAGTACTTC. It translates to CASSLGEKQYF.

This clonotype was detected ten times or more. The V gene is TRBV9, the J gene TRBJ2-3; TRBD2 is a possible D gene (8 bases). The CDR3 extends over 16 amino acids. From germline, CDR1 is SGDLS and CDR2 YYNGEE. V lost 3 bases to trimming and J lost 0 bases, with 14 bases between them. CDR3 sequence reads: CASSAGGGQSTDTQYF. The DNA of the CDR3 is TGTGCCAGCAGCGCGGGGGGGGGACAGAGCACAGATACGCAGTATTTT.

This clonotype was seen a handful of times. The rearrangement links TRBV5-6 to TRBJ2-2, with 11 bases lining up with TRBD2. Germline V CDR1 and CDR2: SGHDT, YYEEEE. V was clipped by 4 bases and J by 1 base; unmatched bases: 6. The CDR3 runs 17 residues. CDR3 protein: CASSPVAGGLNTGELFF. In DNA, the CDR3 is TGTGCCAGCAGCCCGGTAGCGGGAGGGTTGAACACCGGGGAGCTGTTTTTT.

This chain joins TRBV7-9 and TRBJ2-5; D could derive from TRBD1 or TRBD2 (5 bases each). This CDR3 has 14 amino acids. The germline gives CDR1 SEHNR, CDR2 FQNEAQ (reference sequence). Trimming left V 5 bases short and J 4 bases short, with 14 bases between. The CDR3 region has the DNA TGTGCCAGCAGCAACCGCAGGGAGCGAGAGACCCAGTACTTC. Translating it yields CASSNRRERETQYF.

Ten or more counts support this clonotype. The chain employs TRBV7-2 and TRBJ2-7, with TRBD1 identical over 9 bases. Germline CDR1 reads SGHTA; CDR2 reads FQGNSA. This CDR3 spans 16 amino acids. The V gene end was trimmed by 0 bases and the J gene end by 3 bases; junction bases not matched to a gene: 6. This CDR3 reads CASSLAGTGNFYEQYF. CDR3 nucleotides: TGTGCCAGCAGCTTAGCGGGGACAGGGAACTTCTACGAGCAGTACTTC.

This rearrangement joins TRBV2 to TRBJ2-3; D uncertain. Trimming pared 3 bases from V and 1 base from J, leaving 14 bases between. The V gene's germline CDR1 is SNHLY and CDR2 FYNNEI. This CDR3 contains 16 residues. The CDR3 bases are TGTGCCAGCAGTGAGTGGGCCGAGCATCGCACAGATACGCAGTATTTT. Residues: CASSEWAEHRTDTQYF.

This clonotype appeared a few times. This chain links TRBV6-5 with TRBJ2-1, with D maybe TRBD2 (6 bases). CDR1 is MNHEY, CDR2 SVGAGI, per germline. The V and J ends lost 3 bases and 0 bases respectively, with 9 bases between them. This CDR3 spans 15 amino acids. The CDR3 reads CASSYSGHSYNEQFF. The CDR3, as DNA: TGTGCCAGCAGTTATAGCGGTCACTCCTACAATGAGCAGTTCTTC.

The V call is TRBV20-1, the J call TRBJ2-1; TRBD1 matches 7 bases. CDR1 is DFQATT and CDR2 is SNEGSKA in the germline V gene (reference sequence). This CDR3 comprises 12 residues. Unmatched junction bases numbered 7, after V lost 6 bases and J lost 8 bases. For the CDR3, the DNA is TGCAGTGCCAGACGACAGGGACATGAGCAGTTCTTC. The encoded protein is CSARRQGHEQFF.